Below, 24 T cell receptor beta chains from the same sample are listed, as sequenced in a study of blood T cell repertoires in COVID-19. Data came from immunoSEQ multiplex PCR; TCRdb stores just in-frame clones and leaves some out. The sample records approximately 310,000 clones, 85% being singletons. Source material: PBMCs or T cells enriched from blood (not recorded which). These receptors were obtained from a woman aged 30 to 39 who had been exposed to COVID-19.

This sequence joins TRBV28 and TRBJ2-5; a possible D gene is TRBD1 (6 bases). The germline gives CDR1 MDHEN, CDR2 SYDVKM. The V and J ends lost 3 bases and 2 bases respectively, with 16 bases between them. The length of the CDR3 is 16 residues. CDR3 sequence reads: CASSFGVTGSQETQYF. Here the CDR3 DNA reads TGTGCCAGCAGTTTTGGTGTAACAGGGTCACAAGAGACCCAGTACTTC. The full variable domain, rest sourced from reference TRBV28 and TRBJ2-5, is DVKVTQSSRYLVKRTGEKVFLECVQDMDHENMFWYRQDPGLGLRLIYFSYDVKMKEKGDIPEGYSVSREKKERFSLILESASTNQTSMYLCASSFGVTGSQETQYFGPGTRLLVL.

This clone came up a few times. This chain uses TRBV24-1 with TRBJ2-2; no clear D gene. The germline CDR1 and CDR2 sequences are KGHDR and SFDVKD. The CDR3 is 13 residues long. V lost 7 bases and J lost 5, with 10 bases in between. CDR3 nucleotides: TGTGCCACCAGCTTACTTGGTACCGGGGAGCTGTTTTTT. Its translation is CATSLLGTGELFF.

The genes are TRBV2 and TRBJ2-7, with a possible D match to TRBD2 (5 bases). The CDR3 sequence is 14 residues long. Between the trimmed V and J ends, which lost 11 bases and 4 bases, there was a span of 21 bases. Germline loops: CDR1 SNHLY, CDR2 FYNNEI. The CDR3 sequence: CAAGEGPATYEQYF. CDR3 DNA: TGTGCCGCCGGAGAGGGCCCCGCGACGTACGAGCAGTACTTC.

This clone appeared a few times. This chain joins TRBV9 and TRBJ1-6, with D possibly being TRBD1 (6 bases). The V gene lost 1 base and the J gene lost 15 bases, with 20 bases spanning the gap. This CDR3 has 15 residues. CDR1 SGDLS and CDR2 YYNGEE come from the germline V gene. The CDR3: CASSVRQDQVWDLHF. In DNA, the CDR3 is TGTGCCAGCAGCGTACGACAGGACCAGGTCTGGGACCTCCACTTT.

This clone came up a few times. The chain couples TRBV28 to TRBJ2-1, with a tentative D call TRBD1 (6 bases). The CDR3 runs 14 residues. The germline V gene encodes CDR1 MDHEN and CDR2 SYDVKM. Trimming pared 5 bases from V and 5 bases from J, leaving 13 bases between. CDR3 sequence: CASSPGHINNEQFF. CDR3 nucleotide sequence: TGTGCCAGCAGTCCGGGACACATAAACAATGAGCAGTTCTTC.

The genes are TRBV24-1 and TRBJ2-7, with D possibly being TRBD1 (5 bases). The CDR3 is 18 residues long. V lost 7 bases to trimming and J lost 0 bases, with 24 bases between them. Germline CDR1 reads KGHDR; CDR2 reads SFDVKD. CDR3 sequence: CATRGQGVFLSSSYEQYF. Here the CDR3 DNA reads TGTGCCACCAGGGGCCAAGGGGTCTTCCTTTCGAGCTCCTACGAGCAGTACTTC.

The chain couples TRBV4-1 to TRBJ1-4, with D unclear. CDR1 is MGHRA, CDR2 YSYEKL, per germline. V lost 0 bases, J lost 8 bases, and 10 bases lay in between. The CDR3 has 14 amino acids. CDR3 sequence (DNA): TGCGCCAGCAGCCAAGAGAATGAGAGGGAAAAACTGTTTTTT. Protein sequence: CASSQENEREKLFF.

The CDR3 DNA sequence: TGTGCCAGCAGCTTGGACCTAGGCGGGTCTGAAGCTTTCTTT. This encodes CASSLDLGGSEAFF. The chain uses TRBV5-6 and TRBJ1-1; D uncertain. The CDR3 extends over 14 amino acids. V was clipped by 0 bases and J by 6 bases, with 12 bases between them. Germline CDR1 is SGHDT and CDR2 is YYEEEE.

The genes are TRBV27 and TRBJ2-6, with D possibly TRBD1 on 5 matching bases. Germline CDR1 MNHEY, CDR2 SMNVEV (reference sequence). The CDR3 covers 18 residues. Trimming shortened V by 1 base and J by 0 bases, and 13 bases separated the two germline ends. Written as DNA, the CDR3 is TGTGCCAGCAGTTTATTAACAGGAAAAAACTCTGGGGCCAACGTCCTGACTTTC. Translated: CASSLLTGKNSGANVLTF.

The chain is built from TRBV27 and TRBJ2-4; possibly TRBD1 for D (5 bases). The germline V gene has CDR1 MNHEY and CDR2 SMNVEV (reference sequence). This CDR3 spans 13 amino acids. V was clipped by 0 bases and J by 9 bases, with 9 bases between them. The CDR3 protein is CASSLSGEGIQYF. Written as DNA, the CDR3 is TGTGCCAGCAGTTTATCAGGGGAAGGCATTCAGTACTTC.

The genes are TRBV5-5 and TRBJ2-1, with TRBD2 as a possible D gene (6 bases). V dropped 4 bases and J dropped 4 bases, with 18 bases sitting between them. There are 16 residues in the CDR3. The germline V gene encodes CDR1 SGHKS and CDR2 YYEKEE (reference sequence). CDR3 sequence: CASSLPLALFYNEQFF. CDR3 nucleotides: TGTGCCAGCAGCCTCCCTCTAGCGCTCTTTTACAATGAGCAGTTCTTC.

The chain joins TRBV25-1 to TRBJ1-4; a possible D gene is TRBD1 (5 bases). V was pared by 7 bases and J by 8 bases, with 20 bases between. This CDR3 region has 15 residues. Germline loops: CDR1 MGHDK, CDR2 SYGVNS. The DNA for the CDR3 is TGTGCCAGCATTCTGTTAACGGGGGTTGACGAAAAACTGTTTTTT. Protein sequence: CASILLTGVDEKLFF.

CDR3 nucleotide sequence: TGCGCCAGCAGTCAATACAGGGGGCAAATCGTTTCACCCCTCCACTTT. This sequence encodes CASSQYRGQIVSPLHF. The rearrangement uses TRBV4-3 and TRBJ1-6; 9 bases are a match to TRBD1. CDR1 is LGHNA, CDR2 YSLEER, per germline. The CDR3 has 16 amino acids. Trimming removed 6 bases from V and 9 bases from J; junction bases left unmatched: 12.

J is TRBJ2-6 and V is TRBV6-4; 7 nucleotides line up with TRBD1. The length of the CDR3 is 16 residues. The V gene's germline CDR1 is MRHNA and CDR2 SNTAGT. The trim removed 0 bases at V and 2 bases at J, leaving 1 base unmatched. The CDR3 nucleotides are TGTGCCAGCAGTGACTCCGACAGGGCTGGGGCCAACGTCCTGACTTTC. This encodes CASSDSDRAGANVLTF.

V is TRBV27 and J is TRBJ2-1; 12 bases match TRBD2. The CDR3 has 17 residues. J gave up 4 bases and V 3 bases, and 7 bases lay outside the gene matches. Germline V lookup: CDR1 MNHEY, CDR2 SMNVEV (reference sequence). The CDR3 loop reads CASSFYRTSGAYNEQFF. DNA of the CDR3: TGTGCCAGCAGTTTTTACCGGACTAGCGGGGCTTACAATGAGCAGTTCTTC.

This sequence joins TRBV4-3 and TRBJ2-3; 10 bases agree with TRBD1. The J segment lost 6 bases and the V segment lost 1 base, leaving 4 bases of the junction unmatched. The germline gives CDR1 LGHNA, CDR2 YSLEER. The CDR3 totals 15 residues. CDR3 nucleotide sequence: TGCGCCAGCAGCCAAGGACAGGGGGCAAGGGATACGCAGTATTTT. Translated, it gives CASSQGQGARDTQYF.

The V gene is TRBV6-2 or TRBV6-3, the J gene TRBJ2-7; tentatively, D is TRBD2 (5 bases). CDR1 is MNHEY and CDR2 is SVGEGT in the germline V gene. Trimming left V 0 bases short and J 4 bases short, with 28 bases between. The CDR3 has 20 amino acids. CDR3: CASSYSISRGSSQSRYEQYF. CDR3 in DNA: TGTGCCAGCAGTTACTCTATTTCTAGAGGGAGCTCCCAGAGCCGATACGAGCAGTACTTC.

The rearrangement links TRBV7-2 to TRBJ1-2, with D uncertain. CDR1 is SGHTA, CDR2 FQGNSA, per germline. The CDR3 sequence is 14 residues long. V dropped 4 bases and J dropped 4 bases, with 13 bases sitting between them. The CDR3 region has the DNA TGTGCCAGCAGCTCCTATGTGGAGGCCTATGGCTACACCTTC. This encodes CASSSYVEAYGYTF.

The chain links TRBV11-1 to TRBJ1-6; D remains unclear. Germline CDR1 is SGHAT and CDR2 is FQDESV (reference sequence). The V gene lost 5 bases and the J gene lost 7 bases, with 15 bases spanning the gap. The length of the CDR3 is 15 residues. CDR3 sequence reads: CASSLLRKWNSPLHF. CDR3 bases: TGTGCCAGCAGCCTGTTGAGGAAATGGAATTCACCCCTCCACTTT.

The chain employs TRBV4-2 and TRBJ2-1; 7 bases are shared with TRBD2. This CDR3 is built from 14 residues. Germline trimming cut 3 bases from V and 5 bases from J; bases unmatched to any gene: 4. Germline loops: CDR1 LGHNA, CDR2 YNFKEQ. DNA of the CDR3: TGTGCCAGCAGCCAGGACGGGACTAACAATGAGCAGTTCTTC. Its protein product is CASSQDGTNNEQFF.

The chain links TRBV7-9 to TRBJ1-3, with unresolved D. The germline CDR1 and CDR2 sequences are SEHNR and FQNEAQ (reference sequence). The germline V and J ends were trimmed by 1 base and 4 bases, with 17 bases remaining between them. The CDR3 contains 17 residues. The CDR3: CASSLGFAGVGGNTIYF. The CDR3 DNA is TGTGCCAGCAGCTTAGGATTCGCGGGAGTTGGCGGAAACACCATATATTTT.

This clone was detected only a few times. The chain uses TRBV10-3 and TRBJ1-3; weak D call: TRBD1 (6 bases). The CDR3 loop spans 12 amino acids. Germline V gene data show CDR1 as ENHRY and CDR2 as SYGVKD. V lost 8 bases and J 14 bases, leaving 19 bases between the germline ends. CDR3 in DNA: TGTGCCATCCGCGGGTATGAGGGGGTCCTATATTTT. It specifies CAIRGYEGVLYF.

The chain has TRBV28 and TRBJ1-2, with TRBD1 matching over 7 bases. Unmatched junction bases numbered 7, after V lost 2 bases and J lost 4 bases. The germline gives CDR1 MDHEN, CDR2 SYDVKM. This CDR3 has 15 residues. CDR3 region: CASSLARAGGYGYTF. CDR3 sequence (DNA): TGTGCCAGCAGTTTAGCCAGGGCAGGGGGCTATGGCTACACCTTC.

This chain joins TRBV30 and TRBJ1-2; 9 nucleotides align to TRBD1. In germline, CDR1 is GTSNPN, CDR2 SVGIG (reference sequence). V lost 0 bases to trimming and J lost 5 bases; unmatched junction nucleotides: 25. The length of the CDR3 is 21 residues. The CDR3 sequence: CAWSVHYGDRVKVFHEYGYTF. The CDR3 coding sequence is TGTGCCTGGAGTGTACATTATGGGGACAGGGTAAAGGTTTTTCACGAATATGGCTACACCTTC.